This is a list of T cell receptor beta chains from one sample in a study of blood T cell repertoires in COVID-19. This table comes from immunoSEQ multiplex PCR, and its TCRdb copy is limited to in-frame clones, with some not included. The data contain tens of thousands of clones, approximately 84% of them singletons. Sequences were obtained from peripheral blood. Source of these receptors: a woman in her sixties with acute or convalescent COVID-19. Each CDR3 is given with its conserved first and last residue. D genes are given only for firm matches. Size is stated for part of the rows, as once, few or many counts, or as a class when the clone is expanded.

D,V,size,J,CDR3,DNA
TRBD1,TRBV5-6,-,TRBJ1-2,CASSVDRQGRVTNYGYTF,TGTGCCAGCAGCGTCGACAGACAGGGGCGCGTAACCAACTATGGCTACACCTTC
TRBD1,TRBV5-1,few,TRBJ2-7,CASSYTGTESYEQYF,TGCGCCAGCAGCTACACCGGGACAGAATCCTACGAGCAGTACTTC
-,TRBV19,-,TRBJ1-1,CASIPGGARRTEAFF,TGTGCCAGTATCCCCGGGGGGGCGCGTCGCACTGAAGCTTTCTTT
-,TRBV3-1/TRBV3-2,-,TRBJ1-1,CASSQDLSRNTEAFF,TGTGCCAGCAGCCAAGATCTCTCCAGAAACACTGAAGCTTTCTTT
-,TRBV23-1,-,TRBJ1-5,CASSQQNRGVRNQPQHF,TGCGCCAGCAGTCAACAAAACCGGGGGGTGCGCAATCAGCCCCAGCATTTT
TRBD2,TRBV15,-,TRBJ2-3,CATSRQTSGGTDTQYF,TGTGCCACCAGCAGGCAGACTAGCGGGGGCACAGATACGCAGTATTTT
-,TRBV24-1,-,TRBJ1-2,CATSDPYGYTF,TGTGCCACCAGTGACCCATATGGCTACACCTTC
-,TRBV12-3/TRBV12-4,-,TRBJ2-4,CASSYRALNIQYF,TGTGCCAGCAGTTACAGGGCTTTAAACATTCAGTACTTC
TRBD2,TRBV5-1,-,TRBJ2-3,CASSRLAGLTDTQYF,TGCGCCAGCAGCCGACTAGCGGGGCTCACAGATACGCAGTATTTT
-,TRBV10-1,-,TRBJ2-1,CASSGTLKLQFF,TGCGCCAGCAGTGGGACACTTAAGTTGCAGTTCTTC
-,TRBV7-2,-,TRBJ2-7,CASSLNRVPYEQYF,TGTGCCAGCAGCCTTAACAGGGTCCCCTACGAGCAGTACTTC
-,TRBV9,-,TRBJ1-3,CASSPRGAGNTIYF,TGTGCCAGCAGCCCCCGCGGGGCTGGAAACACCATATATTTT
TRBD2,TRBV4-2,-,TRBJ2-1,CASSQTTSGEGEQFF,TGTGCCAGCAGCCAGACCACTAGCGGGGAGGGTGAGCAGTTCTTC
TRBD2,TRBV6-5,-,TRBJ2-7,CASSKTTSGGREQYF,TGTGCCAGCAGTAAGACGACTAGCGGGGGTCGCGAGCAGTACTTC
-,TRBV24-1,-,TRBJ2-2,CATSDTGSTGELFF,TGTGCCACCAGTGACACAGGATCCACCGGGGAGCTGTTTTTT
-,TRBV4-1,-,TRBJ1-1,CASSQRGGNGHMNTEAFF,TGCGCCAGCAGCCAGAGGGGAGGAAACGGTCACATGAACACTGAAGCTTTCTTT
TRBD1,TRBV10-1,-,TRBJ2-1,CASSESGTGNNEQFF,TGCGCCAGCAGTGAGTCTGGGACAGGGAACAATGAGCAGTTCTTC
TRBD2,TRBV5-3,-,TRBJ2-3,CAVRTGKPSGVAADTQYF,TGTGCCGTAAGGACGGGGAAGCCTAGCGGGGTGGCCGCAGATACGCAGTATTTT
-,TRBV6-4,-,TRBJ1-1,CARGRELNTEAFF,TGTGCCAGAGGCCGGGAATTGAACACTGAAGCTTTCTTT
-,TRBV6-5,-,TRBJ2-4,CASSPDFASKNIQYF,TGTGCCAGCAGCCCCGACTTCGCTTCCAAAAACATTCAGTACTTC
-,TRBV18,-,TRBJ1-1,CASSPDGGWQGETEAFF,TGTGCCAGCTCACCAGACGGGGGTTGGCAGGGTGAGACTGAAGCTTTCTTT
-,TRBV3-1/TRBV3-2,-,TRBJ1-5,CASSQEGGQNQPQHF,TGTGCCAGCAGCCAAGAGGGGGGGCAGAATCAGCCCCAGCATTTT
-,TRBV11-2,few,TRBJ2-7,CASSLGAGEQYF,TGTGCCAGCAGCTTAGGGGCTGGGGAGCAGTACTTC
-,TRBV5-1,-,TRBJ2-3,CASSLAAETDTQYF,TGCGCCAGCAGCTTGGCCGCAGAAACAGATACGCAGTATTTT
-,TRBV2,-,TRBJ1-5,CASSGSGAGVNQPQHF,TGTGCCAGCAGCGGCAGTGGTGCAGGGGTCAATCAGCCCCAGCATTTT
-,TRBV25-1,-,TRBJ1-6,CASSASTVKGNSPLHF,TGTGCCAGCAGTGCCTCGACAGTTAAGGGGAATTCACCCCTCCACTTT
-,TRBV4-1,-,TRBJ2-2,CASSPPPAGELFF,TGCGCCAGCAGCCCCCCCCCGGCCGGGGAGCTGTTTTTT
TRBD2,TRBV6-6,-,TRBJ2-3,CASIPSGGAWGTQYF,TGTGCCAGCATTCCTAGCGGGGGGGCTTGGGGTACGCAGTATTTT
-,TRBV2,-,TRBJ2-7,CASIGGGYEQYF,TGTGCCAGCATAGGCGGCGGCTACGAGCAGTACTTC
TRBD1,TRBV5-1,-,TRBJ2-5,CASSLGQGAAETQYF,TGCGCCAGCAGCTTGGGCCAGGGGGCGGCAGAGACCCAGTACTTC
TRBD1,TRBV6-5,once,TRBJ2-1,CASSSPGQGANNEQFF,TGTGCCAGCAGTTCCCCGGGACAGGGGGCTAACAATGAGCAGTTCTTC
-,TRBV7-6,-,TRBJ1-1,CASSSLRDTEAFF,TGTGCCAGCAGCTCCCTCAGGGACACTGAAGCTTTCTTT
TRBD1,TRBV7-3,-,TRBJ2-2,CASSLGQGNGELFF,TGTGCCAGCAGCCTCGGACAGGGCAACGGGGAGCTGTTTTTT
-,TRBV5-6,-,TRBJ1-2,CASSLATGDYTF,TGTGCCAGCAGCTTGGCCACGGGGGACTACACCTTC
TRBD2,TRBV27,-,TRBJ2-7,CASSSGGGPPYEQYF,TGTGCCAGCAGCTCCGGCGGGGGGCCGCCCTACGAGCAGTACTTC
-,TRBV3-1/TRBV3-2,-,TRBJ2-2,CASSRGAGGNTGELFF,TGTGCCAGCAGCCGAGGGGCCGGGGGAAACACCGGGGAGCTGTTTTTT